This is a list of T cell receptor beta chains from one sample in a study of siplizumab effects on memory and regulatory T cells. This table comes from immunoSEQ multiplex PCR, and its TCRdb copy is limited to in-frame clones, with some not included. The sample includes some 88,000 clones, about nine tenths seen only once; the top ten take about 15%. The specimen sequenced was CD4+ T cells sorted from blood. These receptors originate from a human donor in good health. CDR3s include the opening cysteine and the closing phenylalanine or tryptophan. A D gene is named only where the DNA matches it firmly. The listing skips clone size in some rows; elsewhere it reads once, few, many or a size class.

V gene	clone size	J gene	D gene	CDR3 protein	CDR3 DNA
TRBV18	NA	TRBJ1-1	NA	CASQLGTNTEAFF	TGTGCCAGCCAGTTGGGGACGAACACTGAAGCTTTCTTT
TRBV6-5	NA	TRBJ1-5	NA	CASSFDSNQPQHF	TGTGCCAGCAGCTTCGACAGTAATCAGCCCCAGCATTTT
TRBV5-5	NA	TRBJ2-2	NA	CASSLGVNTGELFF	TGTGCCAGCAGCTTGGGAGTAAACACCGGGGAGCTGTTTTTT
TRBV6-5	NA	TRBJ1-5	NA	CASSELGNQPQHF	TGTGCCAGCAGTGAATTGGGCAATCAGCCCCAGCATTTT
TRBV9	NA	TRBJ2-2	NA	CASSVFGGDTGELFF	TGTGCCAGCAGCGTATTCGGCGGGGATACCGGGGAGCTGTTTTTT
TRBV28	NA	TRBJ2-3	TRBD2	CATQFSGSNLALNF	TGTGCCACCCAGTTTAGCGGGAGTAACCTGGCTTTAAATTTT
TRBV6-1	NA	TRBJ1-1	NA	CASSDIRRQAFF	TGTGCCAGCAGTGATATTAGACGGCAAGCTTTCTTT
TRBV7-3	NA	TRBJ2-3	NA	CASSQTVRALTDTQYF	TGTGCCAGCAGCCAAACTGTGAGGGCGCTTACAGATACGCAGTATTTT
TRBV6-6	NA	TRBJ2-2	NA	CASSFGGTGELFF	TGTGCCAGCAGTTTTGGGGGAACCGGGGAGCTGTTTTTT
TRBV6-1	once	TRBJ2-3	TRBD1	CASSTGGGTDTQYF	TGTGCCAGCAGTACAGGGGGCGGCACAGATACGCAGTATTTT
TRBV4-2	NA	TRBJ2-3	TRBD2	CASSQDPGGSTDTQYF	TGTGCCAGCAGCCAAGATCCGGGCGGGAGTACAGATACGCAGTATTTT
TRBV6-5	NA	TRBJ1-5	NA	CASSWDHNQPQHF	TGTGCCAGCAGTTGGGACCACAATCAGCCCCAGCATTTT
TRBV6-4	NA	TRBJ2-7	TRBD1	CASSTGTGATMQYF	TGTGCCAGCAGTACTGGGACAGGGGCTACGATGCAGTACTTC
TRBV5-1	NA	TRBJ1-2	NA	CASSYEGYGYTF	TGCGCCAGCAGCTATGAGGGTTATGGCTACACCTTC
TRBV9	NA	TRBJ2-1	TRBD2	CASSAEGTSGSYNEQFF	TGTGCCAGCAGCGCAGAGGGGACTAGTGGATCCTACAATGAGCAGTTCTTC
TRBV5-6	NA	TRBJ1-4	NA	CASSFVANEKLFF	TGTGCCAGCAGCTTCGTAGCTAATGAAAAACTGTTTTTT
TRBV5-1	NA	TRBJ1-2	NA	CASSPGGAFTNYGYTF	TGCGCCAGCAGCCCCGGGGGGGCCTTCACTAACTATGGCTACACCTTC
TRBV28	once	TRBJ2-3	TRBD2	CASSSPAAGGATDTQYF	TGTGCCAGCAGTTCCCCCGCAGCGGGAGGAGCGACAGATACGCAGTATTTT
TRBV7-2	NA	TRBJ2-6	NA	CASSGGRTYGANVLTF	TGTGCCAGCAGCGGTGGACGGACCTATGGGGCCAACGTCCTGACTTTC
TRBV5-1	NA	TRBJ1-3	NA	CASSLGAAGNTIYF	TGCGCCAGCAGCTTAGGGGCAGCCGGAAACACCATATATTTT
TRBV7-3	NA	TRBJ2-3	NA	CASSLGVGVGDTQYF	TGTGCCAGCAGCCTAGGGGTTGGGGTGGGAGATACGCAGTATTTT
TRBV28	NA	TRBJ1-3	NA	CASSLFLFGGEGFGNTIYF	TGTGCCAGCAGTTTATTTCTCTTTGGCGGGGAAGGATTTGGAAACACCATATATTTT
TRBV6-5	NA	TRBJ2-1	NA	CASSGRYQGYNEQFF	TGTGCCAGCAGTGGGAGGTATCAGGGCTACAATGAGCAGTTCTTC
TRBV27	NA	TRBJ2-3	TRBD2	CASSLLGGRALDTQYF	TGTGCCAGCAGTTTATTGGGCGGGAGGGCATTAGATACGCAGTATTTT